This T cell receptor (beta chain) comes out of a study of CD8 T cells in Susac syndrome (dated by TCRdb to about 2019). About the study as a whole: The study used repertoire sequencing to test whether antigen drove CD8+ T cell activation and differentiation in Susac syndrome. The clonality of the CD8+ T cell repertoire was compared across about a dozen healthy donors, around 14 Susac syndrome patients and under 18 multiple sclerosis patients. The study at large found these results: The number of individuals in the TCR sequencing and HLA analysis was acknowledged as relatively small.

Deletion took 2 bases off V and 0 bases off J, with a span of 11 bases between the germline ends. CDR1 SGHRS and CDR2 YFSETQ were looked up in the germline V gene. Measured from the cysteine to the phenylalanine, the CDR3 is 15 residues long. Only CDR3 DNA remains: 45 bases, in frame from the first base. RNA was extracted using the RNeasy kit, and roughly 0.45 to 1 ug of the RNA was reverse transcribed with random hexamers. The immunoSEQ multiplex PCR assay, covering 54 Vbeta and 13 Jbeta segments, was used to amplify TCR beta CDR3 regions. PCR amplification bias was corrected using a synthetic template baseline for primer optimization and computational correction. The source study handled its data this way. Only productive sequences were kept, with reads annotated to V, D and J genes according to IMGT and analyzed in immunoSEQ Analyzer. To calculate clonality, Shannon entropy was normalized by log2 of the number of productive unique sequences and then subtracted from one. For each patient and control, public and private clones were evaluated within the 100 most prevalent clones. A clone was defined as Susac-specific if it was absent from the healthy and MS cohorts, from roughly 1,000 published viral clones and from other ImmuneACCESS disease sequences. Using fastp at Q25 and MiXCR, TCRdb reprocessed the public reads and kept productive beta chains. Here each entry gathers all rows of one CDR3 protein and keeps the most common genes and DNA. The V and J calls here are based on TCRdb, not the publication. In all, the sample holds around 300,000 distinct CDR3 sequences, and 75% to 90% of those were seen once. The top ten hold around 0.18% of the sample.

For this clonotype: This clone's antigen is unknown. Qualities for individual bases were not recorded, and no much larger clone is one base off.

Peripheral blood CD8+ and CD4+ T cells from healthy donors, Susac syndrome patients and multiple sclerosis patients were profiled by high-throughput TCR beta sequencing. Treatment-naive patients with stable or active relapsing-remitting disease fulfilling revised McDonald criteria were used as multiple sclerosis controls. Bulk CD8+ and CD4+ T cells were purified magnetically by negative isolation, whereas CD8+ TEMRA cells were enriched by FACS. Blood was collected in EDTA tubes and processed within 24 hours, with PBMCs isolated through density gradient centrifugation. PBMCs destined for TCR sequencing were cryopreserved in liquid nitrogen and later thawed in a 37 °C water bath. Purity of sorted or isolated CD4+, CD8+ and CD8+ TEMRA cells was at least 90%.

Sequencing was carried out using CD8+ T cells from PBMCs. Here the chain combines TRBV5-1 and TRBJ1-2; tentative D gene TRBD1, with 5 bases matching. This TCR came from a human donor with multiple sclerosis. The DNA sequence is given as TGCGCCAGCAGCTTTGACAGTAACACTAACTATGGCTACACCTTC. Protein translation: CASSFDSNTNYGYTF.